The clone carrying this T cell receptor beta chain was seen ten or more times. Antigen: not known. V was trimmed by 5 bases and J by 8 bases, leaving 10 bases between them. There are 11 residues in the CDR3. The germline CDR1 and CDR2 sequences are SEHNR and FQNEAQ (reference sequence). The data were obtained in a study of T cells after yellow fever vaccination. Overall study results and limits: Weaker, the secondary response peaked sooner, at day 5 versus 15. FACS-sorted repertoires could harbor abundant contaminating bulk-population clonotypes. Although most clonotypes did not, a small share appeared in both CD4 and CD8 compartments.

The authors made TCR cDNA by 5'RACE template switching, adding a universal primer site and UMIs. TCRdb analysed the 5' RACE reads with MiXCR anew, one entry per CDR3 protein. Of fewer than 350,000 distinct CDR3 sequences in the sample, roughly 3.5% were seen once. The starting material was PBMCs, obtained on the day of the yellow fever booster vaccination. This TCR was sampled from a man between 18 and 29 years old who received the YFV17D yellow fever vaccine. The chain is built from TRBV7-9 and TRBJ2-7; D is possibly TRBD2 (5 bases). The CDR3 spells CASSERAKQYF. CDR3 nucleotides: TGTGCCAGCAGCGAGAGGGCCAAGCAGTACTTC.